This entry describes one TCR beta chain. Antigen specificity is unknown. Using its own MiXCR run on the RT-PCR reads, TCRdb lists one record per CDR3 protein. The sample includes 500,000 to 600,000 distinct CDR3 sequences, 14% of them seen just once. Trimming cost V 8 bases and J 5 bases, with 15 bases left between them. This CDR3 is 13 amino acids long. Germline assignment: CDR1 MNHNS and CDR2 SASEGT. The source of the sample is a study of response to subunit inactivated influenza vaccine. Study conclusions and caveats: Few new T cells, the authors suggested, are recruited by each seasonal influenza vaccination.

The receptor comes from a man in his fifties or sixties who received an inactivated influenza vaccine. The sample here was PBMCs from blood, taken roughly 13 days after vaccination. The chain joins TRBV6-1 to TRBJ2-5; tentatively, D is TRBD1 or TRBD2 (5 bases each). The CDR3 reads CASHEGPRETQYF. The CDR3 nucleotides read TGTGCCAGCCACGAGGGGCCTCGGGAGACCCAGTACTTC.